Listed below are T cell receptor beta chains from one sample, sequenced in a study of OX40 agonist ivuxolimab in advanced cancers. Produced via immunoSEQ multiplex PCR; TCRdb's table is partial and in-frame only. The sample carries some 74,000 clones, over 75% recorded once. Sequences were derived from CD4+ or CD8+ T cells sorted from blood, sampled in a trial of the OX40 agonist ivuxolimab. All receptors come from an adult with an advanced solid tumor such as melanoma, head and neck, liver or kidney cancer. CDR3s include the opening cysteine and the closing phenylalanine or tryptophan. The order of the fields is J gene, clone size, V gene, CDR3 protein. Clone size is shown for a subset of rows, as once, few, many or a class of expanded clone.

>TRBJ2-7|.|TRBV27
CASSKTGTVPEQYF
>TRBJ1-1|.|TRBV7-2
CASSLQGAGTEAFF
>TRBJ2-2|.|TRBV14
CASSQGANTGELFF
>TRBJ2-5|.|TRBV11-3
CASSLSIKETQYF
>TRBJ2-1|.|TRBV5-1
CASSLDSPPYNEQFF
>TRBJ2-5|once|TRBV29-1
CSADRTGLQETQYF
>TRBJ1-5|.|TRBV11-2
CASSPNPDRARQPQHF
>TRBJ1-6|.|TRBV28
CASSFYASYNSPLHF
>TRBJ2-6|.|TRBV30
CAWRPRRGVSGANVLTF
>TRBJ1-5|few|TRBV7-3
CASSLSLHQPQHF
>TRBJ2-7|once|TRBV28
CASSIWKGTLVSYEQYF
>TRBJ2-7|.|TRBV6-6
CASSYRQAYEQYF
>TRBJ1-2|.|TRBV15
CATSGGNYGYTF
>TRBJ2-1|.|TRBV6-6
CASSLKLAGYNEQFF
>TRBJ2-1|.|TRBV30
CAWIQSYLYNEQFF
>TRBJ2-2|.|TRBV30
CALGPKNTGELFF
>TRBJ2-6|.|TRBV7-2
CASSLTTSGANVLTF
>TRBJ2-3|.|TRBV14
CASSQGTGRKYF
>TRBJ2-7|.|TRBV4-1
CASSQDRGFYEQYF
>TRBJ1-1|.|TRBV11-2
CATRRGGTEAFF
>TRBJ2-1|.|TRBV6-6
CASSYWTSANNEQFF
>TRBJ2-3|.|TRBV28
CASSLRAGGYTDTQYF
>TRBJ1-1|.|TRBV18
CASSPSGRGQGGTEAFF
>TRBJ1-2|.|TRBV28
CASSSRGGYGYTF
>TRBJ1-3|.|TRBV28
CASGRRSGNTIYF
>TRBJ2-3|.|TRBV6-5
CASSRQGLSTDTQYF
>TRBJ1-3|.|TRBV9
CASSVGKGNTIYF
>TRBJ1-2|.|TRBV9
CASSVVPTGDANYGYTF
>TRBJ2-3|.|TRBV28
CASGDSRSTDTQYF
>TRBJ2-7|.|TRBV18
CASSSGTFYEQYF
>TRBJ1-2|.|TRBV27
CASSLRRGFGYTF
>TRBJ1-2|.|TRBV21-1
CASSPPGTGSGYGYTF
>TRBJ2-3|once|TRBV7-8
CASSFDSLSSTDTQYF
>TRBJ2-2|once|TRBV18
CASSPRDLGELFF
>TRBJ2-7|.|TRBV2
CASSEGEREWYEQYF
>TRBJ2-1|.|TRBV28
CASSSPGHRYNEQFF
>TRBJ2-5|.|TRBV5-4
CASSLASVKETQYF
>TRBJ2-3|.|TRBV29-1
CSVALMTVPTQYF
>TRBJ2-2|.|TRBV6-5
CASKTVVPGELFF
>TRBJ1-1|.|TRBV6-5
CASRAGGHTEAFF
>TRBJ2-3|.|TRBV10-3
CAIRAASTDTQYF
>TRBJ1-3|once|TRBV5-5
CASSPGTPGNTIYF
>TRBJ2-3|.|TRBV18
CASSFTSSHTDTQYF
>TRBJ1-1|.|TRBV28
CASRITLNTEAFF
>TRBJ1-4|.|TRBV18
CASSRDSANEKLFF
>TRBJ2-1|.|TRBV5-1
CASTSEQGLLAGGFSYNEQFF
>TRBJ2-1|.|TRBV6-5
CASSYRRDRNEQFF
>TRBJ2-3|.|TRBV18
CASSPTSGASDTQYF
>TRBJ2-7|.|TRBV4-2
CASSQQLAGGPGYEQYF
>TRBJ1-2|.|TRBV28
CASKGGYGYTF
>TRBJ2-1|.|TRBV5-8
CASSWIGRGLPNNEQFF
>TRBJ1-2|.|TRBV5-5
CASSPGQGYNYGYTF
>TRBJ1-4|.|TRBV28
CASRETGFYEKLFF
>TRBJ1-3|.|TRBV28
CASSIGTVRGNTIYF
>TRBJ2-3|.|TRBV28
CASSPNMAGAADTQYF
>TRBJ1-5|.|TRBV4-1
CASSQIPRDSDNQPQHF
>TRBJ2-7|.|TRBV18
CASSPLPGQDLGYEQYF
>TRBJ2-1|.|TRBV28
CASSSLGGVASGYNEQFF
>TRBJ1-3|.|TRBV19
CASSVQGFTGNTIYF
>TRBJ2-1|.|TRBV27
CASSLGTGKYNEQFF